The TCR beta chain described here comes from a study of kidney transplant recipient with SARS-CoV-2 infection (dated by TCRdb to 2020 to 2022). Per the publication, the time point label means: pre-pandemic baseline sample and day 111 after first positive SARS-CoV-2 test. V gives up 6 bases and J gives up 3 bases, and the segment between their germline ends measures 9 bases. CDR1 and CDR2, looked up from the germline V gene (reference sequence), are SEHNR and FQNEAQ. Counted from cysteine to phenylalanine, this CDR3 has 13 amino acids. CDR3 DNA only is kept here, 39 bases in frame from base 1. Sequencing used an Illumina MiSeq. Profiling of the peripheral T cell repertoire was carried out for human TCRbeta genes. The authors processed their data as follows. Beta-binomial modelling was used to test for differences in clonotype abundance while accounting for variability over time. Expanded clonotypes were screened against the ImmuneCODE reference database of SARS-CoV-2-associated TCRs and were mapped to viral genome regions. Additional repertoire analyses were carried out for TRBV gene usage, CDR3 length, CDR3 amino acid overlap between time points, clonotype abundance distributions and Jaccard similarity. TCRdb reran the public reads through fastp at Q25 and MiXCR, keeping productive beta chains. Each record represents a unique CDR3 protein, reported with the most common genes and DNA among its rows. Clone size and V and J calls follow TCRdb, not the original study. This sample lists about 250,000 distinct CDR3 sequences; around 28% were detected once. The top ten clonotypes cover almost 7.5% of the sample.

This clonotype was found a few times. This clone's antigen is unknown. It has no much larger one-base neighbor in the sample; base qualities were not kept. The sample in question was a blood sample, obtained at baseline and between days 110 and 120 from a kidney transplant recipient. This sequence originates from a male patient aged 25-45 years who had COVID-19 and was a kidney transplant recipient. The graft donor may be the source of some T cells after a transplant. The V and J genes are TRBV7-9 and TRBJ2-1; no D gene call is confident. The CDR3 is CASSEVIYNEQFF. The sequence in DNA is TGTGCCAGCAGTGAAGTCATCTACAATGAGCAGTTCTTC.